This T cell receptor beta chain was observed in a study of shared T cell receptors in the human thymus. This CDR3 spans 18 amino acids. The germline gives CDR1 SGHNT, CDR2 YYREEE (reference sequence). Losses at the gene ends were 4 bases for V and 5 bases for J; bases not matched to a gene: 15. TCRdb keeps only in-frame clones here, not all; method: immunoSEQ multiplex PCR. The sample includes more than 300,000 clones, 95% of them seen just once. The chain uses TRBV5-4 and TRBJ2-2; 9 positions agree with TRBD2. The source is a human donor. The specimen was thymocytes. CDR3 nucleotide sequence: TGTGCCAGCAGCGGCCCCGGGGGCGGGGGGGTCGGAACCGGGGAGCTGTTTTTT. Translation: CASSGPGGGGVGTGELFF.